One and the same sample provided the 24 T cell receptor beta chains below, sequenced in a study of identical twins. TCRdb recomputed calls from the 5' RACE reads with MiXCR, one row per CDR3 protein. The sample carries 570,000 or so distinct CDR3 sequences, over 8.5% recorded once. These records were also assigned to another study, of yellow fever vaccine responses in identical twins.

Sequencing was done on a sample of PBMCs. Receptor source: a woman aged 18-29 years in good health.

This clonotype was counted at least ten times. The CDR3 DNA reads as TGCAGCGTTGAAGATCGGGAGACCCAGTACTTC. Amino acids: CSVEDRETQYF. The V gene is TRBV29-1, the J gene TRBJ2-5, with D uncertain. Trimming left V 0 bases short and J 5 bases short, with 4 bases between. Germline assignment: CDR1 SQVTM and CDR2 ANQGSEA. CDR3 size: 11 residues.

This clonotype occurred many times. The chain links TRBV12-3 or TRBV12-4 to TRBJ2-2, with D uncertain. This CDR3 has 13 amino acids. Deletions cut 6 bases from V and 4 bases from J, with 9 bases between. The CDR3 region has the DNA TGTGCCAGCAGCAACAGACTCACCGGGGAGCTGTTTTTT. Its protein product is CASSNRLTGELFF.

This clonotype has more than one count but fewer than ten. This rearrangement joins TRBV3-1 to TRBJ2-2; no definite D call. The CDR3 is 13 residues long. CDR1 and CDR2 from the germline V gene are LGHDT and YNNKEL (reference sequence). The ends were cut back, 1 base at V and 5 bases at J, with 5 bases in the middle. CDR3: CASSQAFTGELFF. CDR3 coding DNA: TGTGCCAGCAGCCAAGCTTTTACCGGGGAGCTGTTTTTT.

In the case of this clonotype: The CDR3 does not close with the conserved phenylalanine or tryptophan, likely indicating a read error. The chain couples TRBV12-3 or TRBV12-4 to TRBJ2-1; tentatively, D is TRBD1 (5 bases). Trimming took off 5 bases at V and 6 bases at J, with 23 bases between the two ends. The CDR3 covers 17 residues. The CDR3 loop reads CASSTPPLGHTGNEQFL. Written as DNA, the CDR3 is TGTGCCAGCAGTACCCCTCCTTTAGGACATACCGGCAATGAGCAGTTCCTC.

The sample holds a few counts of this clonotype. V usage is TRBV7-8 and J usage is TRBJ2-6, with a tentative D call TRBD1 (5 bases). The CDR3 has 19 amino acids. The V and J ends lost 0 bases and 0 bases respectively, with 15 bases between them. Per germline, CDR1 SGHVS and CDR2 FQNEAQ. The CDR3 here is CASSLALGQGPSGANVLTF. In DNA, the CDR3 is TGTGCCAGCAGCTTAGCGCTGGGGCAGGGCCCCTCTGGGGCCAACGTCCTGACTTTC.

This clonotype was counted at least ten times. The CDR3 DNA follows: TGCAGCGTTTGGACTAGCAGGCAGTTCTTC. Amino acids: CSVWTSRQFF. This sequence joins TRBV29-1 and TRBJ2-1, with 8 bases fitting TRBD2. The V gene end was trimmed by 5 bases and the J gene end by 12 bases; junction bases not matched to a gene: 3. The CDR3 runs to 10 residues. Germline CDR1 is SQVTM and CDR2 is ANQGSEA.

In this sample, this clonotype turned up a few times. The chain combines TRBV5-1 with TRBJ2-2; TRBD2 agrees at 14 bases. CDR1 SGHRS and CDR2 YFSETQ come from the germline V gene. The CDR3 length is 19 residues. The J segment lost 4 bases and the V segment lost 4 bases, leaving 12 bases of the junction unmatched. The DNA for the CDR3 is TGCGCCAGCAGCGGCGGGGGACTAGCGGGAGCAGGGGGCACCGGGGAGCTGTTTTTT. This translates into CASSGGGLAGAGGTGELFF.

This clonotype was detected ten times or more. This chain uses TRBV12-3 or TRBV12-4 with TRBJ1-5; TRBD1 matches at 7 bases. This CDR3 has 14 amino acids. The trim removed 6 bases at V and 4 bases at J, leaving 6 bases unmatched. CDR3 protein: CASRLQGGNQPQHF. Here the CDR3 DNA reads TGTGCCAGCAGACTCCAGGGGGGAAATCAGCCCCAGCATTTT.

This clonotype was seen at least ten times. The genes are TRBV7-2 and TRBJ2-1; D is unresolved. Trimming removed 1 base from V and 6 bases from J, with 16 bases in between. CDR3 size: 16 residues. Germline lookup yields CDR1 SGHTA and CDR2 FQGNSA. The CDR3 protein is CASSLVPKGSRNEQFF. The CDR3, as DNA: TGTGCCAGCAGCTTAGTCCCTAAGGGCAGTCGCAATGAGCAGTTCTTC.

A few counts support this clonotype. The chain uses TRBV15 and TRBJ2-7; D not resolved. Trimming cost V 0 bases and J 0 bases, with 3 bases left between them. Germline CDR1 LNHNV, CDR2 YYDKDF (reference sequence). CDR3 length equals 13 residues. CDR3 coding DNA: TGTGCCACCAGCAGAGATCCCTCCTACGAGCAGTACTTC. This sequence encodes CATSRDPSYEQYF.

There are many counts of this clonotype. The chain carries TRBV6-2 or TRBV6-3 and TRBJ1-5, with D unclear. CDR1 is MNHEY and CDR2 is SVGEGT in the germline V gene. V lost 0 bases and J lost 5, with 11 bases in between. The CDR3 runs 15 residues. Here the CDR3 DNA reads TGTGCCAGCAGTTACTCGCGACTGATAGATCAGCCCCAGCATTTT. Protein sequence: CASSYSRLIDQPQHF.

The chain combines TRBV12-3 or TRBV12-4 with TRBJ2-6, with D perhaps TRBD2 (7 bases). V dropped 6 bases and J dropped 0 bases, with 18 bases sitting between them. CDR3 size: 18 residues. This chain's CDR3 is CASSQGGGKGSGANVLTF. DNA for the CDR3: TGTGCCAGCAGCCAGGGAGGGGGGAAAGGCTCTGGGGCCAACGTCCTGACTTTC.

This clonotype appeared a single time. The chain couples TRBV19 to TRBJ1-5; D possibly corresponds to TRBD1 (5 bases). This CDR3 spans 15 amino acids. V was trimmed by 3 bases and J by 3 bases, leaving 12 bases between them. Germline V CDR1 and CDR2: LNHDA, SQIVND (reference sequence). The CDR3 is CASSIETATNQPQHF. The CDR3 coding sequence is TGTGCCAGTAGTATTGAGACAGCCACCAATCAGCCCCAGCATTTT.

This clonotype appeared a single time. CDR3 nucleotides: TGCAGTGCTTTTGATCAGTCGATAGGCACAGATACGCAGTATTTT. It specifies CSAFDQSIGTDTQYF. This chain links TRBV20-1 with TRBJ2-3, with unresolved D. The germline gives CDR1 DFQATT, CDR2 SNEGSKA (reference sequence). CDR3 length: 15 residues. Trimming cost V 5 bases and J 1 base, with 16 bases left between them.

This clonotype was observed many times. The V and J genes are TRBV5-1 and TRBJ2-1; D is possibly TRBD2 (6 bases). The V gene's germline CDR1 is SGHRS and CDR2 YFSETQ. V gave up 4 bases and J gave up 0 bases, with 14 bases separating them. The CDR3 contains 16 residues. The CDR3 bases are TGCGCCAGCAGCGGCTTAGCGGTTTCCTCCTACAATGAGCAGTTCTTC. Residues: CASSGLAVSSYNEQFF.

V gene TRBV20-1 combines with J gene TRBJ2-1; 13 bases match TRBD2. CDR1 DFQATT and CDR2 SNEGSKA come from the germline V gene (reference sequence). V was pared by 5 bases and J by 10 bases, with 11 bases of the junction left unmatched. The CDR3 covers 15 residues. CDR3 region: CSADPGLAGVREQFF. The CDR3 DNA follows: TGCAGTGCTGATCCCGGACTAGCGGGAGTTAGGGAGCAGTTCTTC.

This clonotype was observed at least ten times. The CDR3 DNA reads as TGTGCCAGCAGCCAGGGACTAGCGGGGTACAATGAGCAGTTCTTC. It is translated as CASSQGLAGYNEQFF. The chain is built from TRBV7-2 and TRBJ2-1, with TRBD2 matching over 13 bases. Germline V lookup: CDR1 SGHTA, CDR2 FQGNSA. V lost 5 bases to trimming and J lost 4 bases; unmatched junction nucleotides: 2. The CDR3 extends over 15 amino acids.

This clonotype was counted only a few times. As DNA, the CDR3 is TGCGCCAGCAGTTTGCAGGGGGACGCCGGGGAGCTGTTTTTT. It codes for CASSLQGDAGELFF. The J gene is TRBJ2-2, the V gene TRBV5-1; 7 bases align to TRBD1. Germline CDR1 SGHRS, CDR2 YFSETQ. The CDR3 extends over 14 amino acids. J was trimmed by 6 bases and V by 5 bases; bases with no gene match: 7.

The V gene is TRBV4-1, the J gene TRBJ2-7, with TRBD1 identical over 9 bases. The CDR3 contains 15 residues. The V and J ends lost 1 base and 2 bases, in that order; junction bases with no gene match: 3. Germline V gives CDR1 MGHRA, CDR2 YSYEKL. The CDR3 sequence: CASSQGDRVPYEQYF. The CDR3 region has the DNA TGCGCCAGCAGCCAAGGGGACAGGGTCCCCTACGAGCAGTACTTC.

This clonotype was picked up a small number of times. The chain recombines TRBV29-1 with TRBJ2-3; weak D call: TRBD2 (5 bases). CDR3 length: 14 residues. Trimming shortened V by 6 bases and J by 1 base, and 14 bases separated the two germline ends. Per germline, CDR1 SQVTM and CDR2 ANQGSEA. The CDR3 region has the DNA TGCAGCGTCCCGAATTGGCGGGGCACAGATACGCAGTATTTT. It codes for CSVPNWRGTDTQYF.

This clonotype came up many times. The chain has TRBV4-3 and TRBJ2-7; 8 bases line up with TRBD2. With V trimmed by 0 bases and J by 0 bases, 16 bases remained unmatched. The CDR3 sequence is 20 residues long. Germline CDR1 and CDR2: LGHNA and YSLEER. CDR3 residues: CASSQDLTGGNYPPSYEQYF. CDR3 DNA sequence: TGCGCCAGCAGCCAAGATCTAACGGGAGGGAACTATCCGCCCTCCTACGAGCAGTACTTC.

This clonotype was detected a few times. J is TRBJ2-5 and V is TRBV7-2; D remains ambiguous. CDR3 length: 14 residues. Trimming removed 5 bases from V and 0 bases from J, with 10 bases in between. Germline V gene sequence: CDR1 SGHTA, CDR2 FQGNSA. CDR3 loop: CASSRQSYQETQYF. As DNA, the CDR3 is TGTGCCAGCAGCAGGCAGAGCTACCAAGAGACCCAGTACTTC.

This clonotype was detected many times. V is TRBV12-3 or TRBV12-4 and J is TRBJ2-7, with 7 bases lining up with TRBD1. With V trimmed by 4 bases and J by 4 bases, 10 bases remained unmatched. This CDR3 contains 15 residues. Here the CDR3 DNA reads TGTGCCAGCAGTTCCGACCGGGACAGACTTTACGAGCAGTACTTC. Translating it yields CASSSDRDRLYEQYF.

The DNA for the CDR3 is TGCAGTGCTAGGCTGGGTGGGGCCAACGTCCTGACTTTC. Its translation: CSARLGGANVLTF. The rearrangement uses TRBV20-1 and TRBJ2-6, with D uncertain. Germline CDR1 is DFQATT and CDR2 is SNEGSKA (reference sequence). Trimming pared 3 bases from V and 3 bases from J, leaving 6 bases between. This CDR3 has 13 residues.